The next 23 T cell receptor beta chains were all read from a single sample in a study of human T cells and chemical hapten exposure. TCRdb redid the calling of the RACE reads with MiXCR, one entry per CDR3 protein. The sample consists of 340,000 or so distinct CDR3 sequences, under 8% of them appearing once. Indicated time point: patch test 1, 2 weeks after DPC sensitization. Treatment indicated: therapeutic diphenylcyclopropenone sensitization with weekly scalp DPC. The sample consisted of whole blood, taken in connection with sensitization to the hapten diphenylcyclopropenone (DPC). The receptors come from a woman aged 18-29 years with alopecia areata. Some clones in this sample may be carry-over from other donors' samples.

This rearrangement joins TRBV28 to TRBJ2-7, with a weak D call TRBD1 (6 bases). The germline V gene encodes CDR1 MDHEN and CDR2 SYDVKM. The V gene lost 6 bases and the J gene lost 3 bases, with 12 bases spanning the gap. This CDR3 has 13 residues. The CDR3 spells CASSQGPIYEQYF. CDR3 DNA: TGTGCCAGCAGCCAGGGGCCGATCTACGAGCAGTACTTC.

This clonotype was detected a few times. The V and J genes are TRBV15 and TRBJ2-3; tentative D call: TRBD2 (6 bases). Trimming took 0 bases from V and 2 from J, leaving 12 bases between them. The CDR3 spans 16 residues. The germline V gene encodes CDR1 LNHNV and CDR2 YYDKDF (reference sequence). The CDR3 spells CATSRDPGTFTDTQYF. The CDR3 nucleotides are TGTGCCACCAGCAGAGATCCGGGGACTTTCACAGATACGCAGTATTTT.

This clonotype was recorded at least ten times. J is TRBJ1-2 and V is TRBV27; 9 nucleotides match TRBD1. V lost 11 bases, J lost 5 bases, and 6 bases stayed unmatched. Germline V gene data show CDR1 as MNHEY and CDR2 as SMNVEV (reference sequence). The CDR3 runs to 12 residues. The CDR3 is CAAGGQGYGYTF. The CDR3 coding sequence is TGTGCCGCCGGGGGACAGGGATATGGCTACACCTTC.

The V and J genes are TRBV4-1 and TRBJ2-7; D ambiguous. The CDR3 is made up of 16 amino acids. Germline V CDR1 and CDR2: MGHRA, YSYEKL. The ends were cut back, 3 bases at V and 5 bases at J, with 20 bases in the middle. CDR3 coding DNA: TGCGCCAGCAGCCAGGAGACCGGGCCCCAAAGGGACGAGCAGTACTTC. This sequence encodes CASSQETGPQRDEQYF.

For the CDR3, the DNA is TGTGCCAGCAGTTGGAGGGCTGATGGCTACACCTTC. It translates to CASSWRADGYTF. This chain connects TRBV6-6 to TRBJ1-2; no definite D call. Germline assignment: CDR1 MNHNY and CDR2 SVGAGI (reference sequence). The CDR3 has 12 residues. V dropped 4 bases and J dropped 6 bases, with 9 bases sitting between them.

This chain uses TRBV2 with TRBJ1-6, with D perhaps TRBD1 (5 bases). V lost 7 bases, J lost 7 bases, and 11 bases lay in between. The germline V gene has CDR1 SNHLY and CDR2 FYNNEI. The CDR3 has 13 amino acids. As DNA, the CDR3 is TGTGCCAGCACGGCCAGGGAGAATTCACCCCTCCACTTT. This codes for CASTARENSPLHF.

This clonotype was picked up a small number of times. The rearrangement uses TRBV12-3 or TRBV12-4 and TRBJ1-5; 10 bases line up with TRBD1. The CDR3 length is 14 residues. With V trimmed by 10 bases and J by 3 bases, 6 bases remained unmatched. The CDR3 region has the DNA TGTGCCACGAGACAGGGGGCGACCAATCAGCCCCAGCATTTT. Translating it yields CATRQGATNQPQHF.

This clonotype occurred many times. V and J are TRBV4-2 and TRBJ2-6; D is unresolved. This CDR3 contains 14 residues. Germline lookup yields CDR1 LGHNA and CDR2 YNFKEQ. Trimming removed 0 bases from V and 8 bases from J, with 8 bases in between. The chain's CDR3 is CASSQDIGPNVLTF. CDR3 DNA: TGTGCCAGCAGCCAAGATATCGGTCCCAACGTCCTGACTTTC.

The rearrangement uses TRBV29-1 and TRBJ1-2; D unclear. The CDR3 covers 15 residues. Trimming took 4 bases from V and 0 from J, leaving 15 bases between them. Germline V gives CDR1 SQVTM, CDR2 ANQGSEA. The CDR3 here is CSVGKAPLANYGYTF. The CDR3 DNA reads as TGCAGCGTTGGGAAGGCTCCGCTCGCTAACTATGGCTACACCTTC.

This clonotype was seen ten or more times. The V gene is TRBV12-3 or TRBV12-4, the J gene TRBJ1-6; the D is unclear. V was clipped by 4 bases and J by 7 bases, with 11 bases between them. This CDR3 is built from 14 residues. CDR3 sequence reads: CASSYGQRNSPLHF. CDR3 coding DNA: TGTGCCAGCAGTTATGGTCAACGAAATTCACCCCTCCACTTT.

The CDR3 region is CASTPGRGDANTEAFF. In nucleotides, the CDR3 is TGTGCCAGCACCCCAGGGCGGGGTGACGCGAACACTGAAGCTTTCTTT. The V and J genes are TRBV7-3 and TRBJ1-1, with D tentatively TRBD1 (5 bases). Germline lookup yields CDR1 SGHTA and CDR2 FQGTGA. The CDR3 length is 16 residues. V was pared by 7 bases and J by 1 base, with 19 bases between.

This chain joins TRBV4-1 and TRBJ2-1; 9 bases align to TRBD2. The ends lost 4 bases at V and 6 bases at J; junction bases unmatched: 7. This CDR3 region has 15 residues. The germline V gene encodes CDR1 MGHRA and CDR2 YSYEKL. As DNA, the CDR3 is TGCGCCAGCAGCCCGTTCGGCGGGGGGGCCAATGAGCAGTTCTTC. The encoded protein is CASSPFGGGANEQFF.

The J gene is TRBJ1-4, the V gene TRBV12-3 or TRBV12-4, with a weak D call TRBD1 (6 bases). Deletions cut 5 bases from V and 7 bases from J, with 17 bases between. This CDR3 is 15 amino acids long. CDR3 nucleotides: TGTGCCAGCAGTGGACCGGACAGTCAGGGTGAAAAACTGTTTTTT. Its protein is CASSGPDSQGEKLFF.

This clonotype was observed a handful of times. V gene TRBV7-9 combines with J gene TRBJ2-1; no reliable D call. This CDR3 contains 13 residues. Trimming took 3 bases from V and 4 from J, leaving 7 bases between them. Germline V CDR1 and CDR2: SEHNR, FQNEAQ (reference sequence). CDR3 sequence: CASSFGRYNEQFF. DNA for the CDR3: TGTGCCAGCAGCTTCGGCAGATACAATGAGCAGTTCTTC.

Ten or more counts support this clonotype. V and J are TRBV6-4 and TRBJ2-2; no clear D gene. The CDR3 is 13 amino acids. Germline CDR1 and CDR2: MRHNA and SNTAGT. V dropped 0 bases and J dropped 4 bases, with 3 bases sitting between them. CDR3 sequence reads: CASSDSGTGELFF. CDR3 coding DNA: TGTGCCAGCAGTGACTCAGGCACCGGGGAGCTGTTTTTT.

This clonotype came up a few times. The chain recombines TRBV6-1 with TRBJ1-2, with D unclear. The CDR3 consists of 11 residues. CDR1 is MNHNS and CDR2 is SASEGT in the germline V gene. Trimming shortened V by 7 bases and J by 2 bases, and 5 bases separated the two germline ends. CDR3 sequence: CASTSNYGYTF. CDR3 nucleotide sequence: TGTGCCAGCACATCGAACTATGGCTACACCTTC.

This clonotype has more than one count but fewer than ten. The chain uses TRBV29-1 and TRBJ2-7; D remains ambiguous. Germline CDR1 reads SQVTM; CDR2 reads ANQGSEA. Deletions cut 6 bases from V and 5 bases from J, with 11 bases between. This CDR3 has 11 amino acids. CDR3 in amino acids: CSVRRVNEQYF. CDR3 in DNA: TGCAGCGTCCGCCGAGTGAACGAGCAGTACTTC.

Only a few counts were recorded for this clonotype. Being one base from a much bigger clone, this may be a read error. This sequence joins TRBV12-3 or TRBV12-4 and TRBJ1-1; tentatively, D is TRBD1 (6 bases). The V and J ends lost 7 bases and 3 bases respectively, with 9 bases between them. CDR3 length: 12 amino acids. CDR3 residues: CASKGGYTEAFF. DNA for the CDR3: TGTGCCAGCAAGGGGGGTTACACTGAAGCTTTCTTT.

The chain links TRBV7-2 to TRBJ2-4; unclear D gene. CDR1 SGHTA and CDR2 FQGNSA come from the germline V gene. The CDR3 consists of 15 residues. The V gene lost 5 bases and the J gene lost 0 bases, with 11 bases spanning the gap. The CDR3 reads CASSTRVLAKNIQYF. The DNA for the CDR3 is TGTGCCAGCAGCACACGGGTCTTAGCCAAAAACATTCAGTACTTC.

The CDR3 region is CASSYGRTGGMSDEQYF. In DNA, the CDR3 is TGTGCCAGCAGTTACGGAAGGACAGGGGGCATGAGCGACGAGCAGTACTTC. This chain connects TRBV6-7 to TRBJ2-7; TRBD1 agrees at 11 bases. TRBV6-7 is placed among ORFs of uncertain function. There are 17 residues in the CDR3. V lost 2 bases, J lost 5 bases, and 11 bases stayed unmatched.

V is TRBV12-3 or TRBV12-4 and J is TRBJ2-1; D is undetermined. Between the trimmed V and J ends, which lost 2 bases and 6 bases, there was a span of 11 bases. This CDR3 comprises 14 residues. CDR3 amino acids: CASSLRLTTNEQFF. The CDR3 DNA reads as TGTGCCAGCAGTTTAAGGCTTACCACCAATGAGCAGTTCTTC.

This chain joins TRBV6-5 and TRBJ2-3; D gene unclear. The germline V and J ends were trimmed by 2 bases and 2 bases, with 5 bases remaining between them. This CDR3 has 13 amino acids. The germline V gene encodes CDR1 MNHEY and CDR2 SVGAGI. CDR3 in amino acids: CASSYTTTDTQYF. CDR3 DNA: TGTGCCAGCAGTTACACGACCACAGATACGCAGTATTTT.

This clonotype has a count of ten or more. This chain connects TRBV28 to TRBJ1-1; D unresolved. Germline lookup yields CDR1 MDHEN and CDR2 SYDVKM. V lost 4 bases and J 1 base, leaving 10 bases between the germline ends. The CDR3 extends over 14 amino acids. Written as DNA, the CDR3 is TGTGCCAGCAGTTCGCTTCGACAGAACACTGAAGCTTTCTTT. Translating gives CASSSLRQNTEAFF.